This is a list of T cell receptor beta chains from one sample in a study of T cell responses to AZD1222 COVID-19 vaccine. The table came from immunoSEQ multiplex PCR; TCRdb's copy has only in-frame clones and leaves some out. The data hold over 120,000 clones, with approximately 93% observed a single time. The sample consisted of peripheral blood, taken after recovery from COVID-19. Receptor source: an adult who had recovered from COVID-19. CDR3s include the opening cysteine and the closing phenylalanine or tryptophan. Fields, in order: J gene, clone size, V gene, D gene, CDR3 DNA, CDR3 protein. The D gene is left open where the match is weak. A clone size is listed for some rows: how often the clone was seen (once, few, many), or a class if it is expanded.

TRBJ1-3 . TRBV19 . TGTGCCAGTAGTATGACCTCCTTCGTCAACTCTGGAAACACCATATATTTT CASSMTSFVNSGNTIYF
TRBJ2-7 . TRBV29-1 TRBD2 TGCAGCGTCCTCTGGGTGACTAGCGGTATTCTCGAGCAGTACTTC CSVLWVTSGILEQYF
TRBJ1-4 . TRBV3-1/TRBV3-2 TRBD1 TGTGCCAGCAGCCCCGGACAGGGGGCCCCTGAAAAACTGTTTTTT CASSPGQGAPEKLFF
TRBJ2-1 . TRBV12-5 TRBD1 TGTGCTAGTGGTCCGGGACAGAGTGAGCAGTTCTTC CASGPGQSEQFF
TRBJ2-2 once TRBV7-8 . TGTGCCAGCAGCTTAGTCCTAGCTGCGAACACCGGGGAGCTGTTTTTT CASSLVLAANTGELFF
TRBJ1-2 . TRBV5-1 TRBD1 TGCGCCAGCAGCTTAGGGGACAGGGGGCATGGCTACACCTTC CASSLGDRGHGYTF
TRBJ1-2 . TRBV18 . TGTGCCAGCTCCCCAAACCTGGAGGGATCTGGCTACACCTTC CASSPNLEGSGYTF
TRBJ1-1 . TRBV5-1 . TGCGCCAGCAGCTTGGTGTCCATGAACACTGAAGCTTTCTTT CASSLVSMNTEAFF
TRBJ1-2 few TRBV23-1 TRBD1 TGCGCCAGCAGTCAATCTAGGGACAGGGGGGTCAACTATGGCTACACCTTC CASSQSRDRGVNYGYTF
TRBJ2-7 . TRBV10-3 . TGTGCCATCAGTGAGTCTGCGGGATCTTACGAGCAGTACTTC CAISESAGSYEQYF
TRBJ2-7 . TRBV27 . TGTGCCAGCAGTTTTGGACAGTCAACCTACGAGCAGTACTTC CASSFGQSTYEQYF
TRBJ2-2 . TRBV30 . TGTGCCTGGAGTGTACAAGGGAGGATCGTCACCGGGGAGCTGTTTTTT CAWSVQGRIVTGELFF
TRBJ2-5 . TRBV15 . TGTGCCACCAGCAGAGATGGGGGGCGCAGGGAGACCCAGTACTTC CATSRDGGRRETQYF
TRBJ1-4 . TRBV7-9 TRBD1 TGTGCCAGCAGCTTGGGACAGCTCGACAATGAAAAACTGTTTTTT CASSLGQLDNEKLFF
TRBJ2-5 . TRBV6-1 . TGTGCCAGCAGTGAAGCGTCTCGACACGGGCAGACCCAGTACTTC CASSEASRHGQTQYF
TRBJ1-1 . TRBV28 . TGTGCCAGCAGTCGCCAGGGGCTACGTATGAACACTGAAGCTTTCTTT CASSRQGLRMNTEAFF
TRBJ2-7 once TRBV14 TRBD2 TGTGCCAGCAGCCAAGTTAGCGGGATCCCCTACGAGCAGTACTTC CASSQVSGIPYEQYF
TRBJ2-7 . TRBV7-9 TRBD2 TGTGCCAGCAGCCGGACTAGCGGTAACTCCTACGAGCAGTACTTC CASSRTSGNSYEQYF
TRBJ1-1 . TRBV19 . TGTGCCAGTAGTATAGGGGGGCTGACTGAAGCTTTCTTT CASSIGGLTEAFF
TRBJ2-1 . TRBV12-5 . TGTGCTAGTGGTTTGGTAGAGGGAGCGGAGTCAAGATATTACAATGAGCAGTTCTTC CASGLVEGAESRYYNEQFF
TRBJ2-1 . TRBV7-2 TRBD1 TGTGCCAGCAGCTTAGCGGGACAGGCCACCTACAATGAGCAGTTCTTC CASSLAGQATYNEQFF
TRBJ1-1 . TRBV19 . TGTGCCAGTAGGGACACAGGAGGAGGGAACACTGAAGCTTTCTTT CASRDTGGGNTEAFF
TRBJ2-3 . TRBV7-3 TRBD2 TGTGCCAGCAGCTCCAAAGTAGCGGGATCGGGAGATACGCAGTATTTT CASSSKVAGSGDTQYF
TRBJ1-6 . TRBV10-3 . TGTGCCACCACCTCAGGGGAGGATTCACCCCTCCACTTT CATTSGEDSPLHF
TRBJ2-3 . TRBV6-4 TRBD2 TGTGCCAGCAGTGACTCTGGTTCGGTAGGGCGGGAGCGCACAGATACGCAGTATTTT CASSDSGSVGRERTDTQYF
TRBJ2-3 . TRBV9 TRBD1 TGTGCCAGCAGCGTAGGGACAGGGGGCGCAGATACGCAGTATTTT CASSVGTGGADTQYF
TRBJ2-1 . TRBV3-1/TRBV3-2 TRBD2 TGTGCCAGCAGCCAGGGACTACATACTAGGTACAATGAGCAGTTCTTC CASSQGLHTRYNEQFF
TRBJ1-1 . TRBV3-1/TRBV3-2 . TGTGCCAGCAGCCAAGCCAGGGTTGAAGCTTTCTTT CASSQARVEAFF
TRBJ2-5 . TRBV28 . TGTGCCAGCAGTTTAGGGCAGCTGGGAGAGACCCAGTACTTC CASSLGQLGETQYF
TRBJ1-5 once TRBV1 . TGCACCAGCAGCCAACCCGACAGGAATAGCAATCAGCCCCAGCATTTT CTSSQPDRNSNQPQHF
TRBJ1-1 . TRBV30 . TGTGCCCTCTGGCCGGGGCGGACTGAAGCTTTCTTT CALWPGRTEAFF
TRBJ2-2 . TRBV24-1 . TGTGCCACCAGTGACTTGAGGGCCGACACCGGGGAGCTGTTTTTT CATSDLRADTGELFF
TRBJ1-2 . TRBV2 . TGTGCCAGCAGGGGTCTTGGCGGGAATGGCTACACCTTC CASRGLGGNGYTF
TRBJ1-4 . TRBV2 . TGTGCCAGCAGTGGTATAACTAATGAAAAACTGTTTTTT CASSGITNEKLFF
TRBJ1-6 . TRBV7-8 TRBD1 TGTGCCAGCAGCGCCTGGGACAGCTCCTATAATTCACCCCTCCACTTT CASSAWDSSYNSPLHF
TRBJ2-7 . TRBV9 . TGTGCCAGCAGCCTCGAGCGGGCCCCGGTCTACGAGCAGTACTTC CASSLERAPVYEQYF
TRBJ2-5 . TRBV5-1 TRBD1 TGCGCCAGCAGCGTGACAGGGGACTTAGAGACCCAGTACTTC CASSVTGDLETQYF
TRBJ2-7 . TRBV7-6 TRBD1 TGTGCCAGCAGCTTAGGGACAGGGAAGGGCGAGCAGTACTTC CASSLGTGKGEQYF
TRBJ1-3 . TRBV28 . TGTGCCAGCAGTTTACGTGGCCCCGATCCTGGAAACACCATATATTTT CASSLRGPDPGNTIYF
TRBJ2-7 . TRBV11-1 TRBD1 TGTGCCAGCAGCTCCGGGACAGGGCAGTACGAGCAGTACTTC CASSSGTGQYEQYF
TRBJ1-2 few TRBV12-3/TRBV12-4 . TGTGCCAGCAGTTTAATTCTAAAGGGGGGCTACACCTTC CASSLILKGGYTF
TRBJ1-5 . TRBV2 . TGTGCCAGCAGTGAAGAGGGGTATCAGCCCCAGCATTTT CASSEEGYQPQHF
TRBJ2-7 . TRBV5-6 TRBD1 TGTGCCAGCAGCTTAGAAAGGGGGCGCGGGGAGCAGTACTTC CASSLERGRGEQYF
TRBJ2-2 . TRBV5-1 TRBD2 TGCGCCAGCAGCTCTAGCGGGAACTCCCCCACCGGGGAGCTGTTTTTT CASSSSGNSPTGELFF
TRBJ1-2 . TRBV7-3 TRBD1 TGTGCCAGCAGCGGGGACAGGGGGCATGGCTACACCTTC CASSGDRGHGYTF
TRBJ1-2 . TRBV2 TRBD1 TGTGCCAGCAGTTTAGGGGGCGGATATGGCTACACCTTC CASSLGGGYGYTF
TRBJ2-7 . TRBV28 TRBD1 TGTGCCAGCAGCCCCCGGACAGGGCCCTACGAGCAGTACTTC CASSPRTGPYEQYF
TRBJ2-7 . TRBV19 TRBD2 TGTGCCAGTAGTATAGACGGTAGCGGGAGGTACGAGCAGTACTTC CASSIDGSGRYEQYF
TRBJ1-6 . TRBV7-9 TRBD1 TGTGCCAGCAGCAGGGGGCCGAGCTCCTATAATTCACCCCTCCACTTT CASSRGPSSYNSPLHF
TRBJ1-4 . TRBV5-1 TRBD1 TGCGCCAGCAGCCGACAGGGGTACGGGGAAAAACTGTTTTTT CASSRQGYGEKLFF
TRBJ1-5 once TRBV4-1 . TGCGCCAGCAGCCAACGGGAGGGGAATCAGCCCCAGCATTTT CASSQREGNQPQHF
TRBJ2-4 few TRBV6-1 . TGTGCCAGCAGTGAAGGCGTAAGGGCCAAAAACATTCAGTACTTC CASSEGVRAKNIQYF
TRBJ2-5 . TRBV5-4 . TGTGCCACACAAACGGGGGCAGGAGGTTTAGGAAAAACCCAGTACTTC CATQTGAGGLGKTQYF